This record looks at one TCR beta chain sequence and its context. The data were obtained in a study of control samples from healthy donors and cancer patients. The CDR3 consists of 13 residues. From germline, CDR1 is KGHSH and CDR2 LQKENI. V was clipped by 5 bases and J by 4 bases, with 11 bases between them. Only in-frame clones appear in the TCRdb table, and some are missing; sequencing was by immunoSEQ multiplex PCR. In the table there are approximately 150,000 clones, more than 90% of which are singletons. The sequenced material came from blood. The chain is built from TRBV18 and TRBJ1-2; a weak D match, TRBD1 (6 bases). The TCR comes from a woman aged 40 to 50 in good health. CDR3: CASSSGQPYGYTF. The CDR3 nucleotides are TGTGCCAGCTCATCAGGACAGCCCTATGGCTACACCTTC.